What follows are 22 T cell receptor beta chains derived from one specimen sequenced in a study of monozygotic twins with inflammatory bowel disease. TCRdb reprocessed the 5' RACE reads and keeps a single row for each CDR3 protein, giving no DNA. The sample holds some 170,000 distinct CDR3 sequences. Sequenced sample: blood. The origin of the receptors is a human donor with ulcerative colitis or Crohn's disease, or a healthy co-twin of an affected twin (not recorded which).

J is TRBJ2-1 and V is TRBV6-5. The length of the CDR3 is 16 residues. The germline V gene has CDR1 MNHEY and CDR2 SVGAGI. The chain's CDR3 is CASSYSKWVAYNEQFF.

The V and J genes are TRBV29-1 and TRBJ2-2; TCRdb's D call of TRBD1 is untestable without DNA. Germline V lookup: CDR1 SQVTM, CDR2 ANQGSEA. There are 14 residues in the CDR3. CDR3 amino acids: CSVRDRANTGELFF.

The V gene is TRBV19, the J gene TRBJ2-6; TCRdb calls TRBD1, which cannot be checked without DNA. In germline, CDR1 is LNHDA, CDR2 SQIVND (reference sequence). This CDR3 is 17 amino acids long. CDR3: CASSMMTGSSGANVLTF.

This chain connects TRBV5-4 to TRBJ2-2; TCRdb gives TRBD1 as the D gene, but with no DNA this cannot be confirmed. The length of the CDR3 is 14 residues. Germline V gene sequence: CDR1 SGHNT, CDR2 YYREEE (reference sequence). CDR3 amino acids: CASSLTGFTGELFF.

The gene calls are TRBV11-2 and TRBJ1-3; TCRdb picks TRBD1, but there is no DNA to check that call. This CDR3 region has 18 residues. From germline, CDR1 is SGHAT and CDR2 FQNNGV. CDR3 region: CASSSSPGAGSSGNTIYF.

CDR3 protein: CASSLHPTGINTEQFF. The gene calls are TRBV7-3 and TRBJ2-1; the TRBD1 assignment by TCRdb is unverifiable without DNA. The CDR3 contains 16 residues. CDR1 SGHTA and CDR2 FQGTGA come from the germline V gene.

The chain uses TRBV10-3 and TRBJ2-5; TCRdb picks TRBD2, but there is no DNA to check that call. CDR3 size: 14 residues. Germline V gene data show CDR1 as ENHRY and CDR2 as SYGVKD. The chain's CDR3 is CAISEARGEETQYF.

The chain couples TRBV12-3 or TRBV12-4 to TRBJ1-1; TCRdb selects TRBD1, and the lack of DNA leaves this call unchecked. This CDR3 is 14 amino acids long. The CDR3 is CASSSAGGRTEAFF.

The chain carries TRBV7-6 and TRBJ2-7. The CDR3 has 12 amino acids. Germline V gene lookup returns CDR1 SGHVS and CDR2 FNYEAQ. CDR3 residues: CASSDSSYEQYF.

The chain couples TRBV10-3 to TRBJ2-3. Germline CDR1 ENHRY, CDR2 SYGVKD. This CDR3 region has 15 residues. The CDR3 here is CAISDRGVGTDTQYF.

The CDR3 protein is CASSLNRASSYEQYF. The V gene is TRBV7-2, the J gene TRBJ2-7; TCRdb picks TRBD1, but there is no DNA to check that call. Germline V gene data show CDR1 as SGHTA and CDR2 as FQGNSA. The CDR3 has 15 residues.

The chain couples TRBV2 to TRBJ2-7; TCRdb's D call, TRBD1, is unchecked because there is no DNA. Looked up from germline, CDR1 is SNHLY and CDR2 is FYNNEI. This CDR3 spans 16 amino acids. CDR3 amino acids: CASSVGPGQGTYEQYF. Based on the CDR3 plus reference TRBV2 and TRBJ2-7, the full variable domain is EPEVTQTPSHQVTQMGQEVILRCVPISNHLYFYWYRQILGQKVEFLVSFYNNEISEKSEIFDDQFSVERPDGSNFTLKIRSTKLEDSAMYFCASSVGPGQGTYEQYFGPGTRLTVT.

This chain links TRBV5-1 with TRBJ2-1; TCRdb reports TRBD2, a call that lacks DNA to check it against. CDR3 length: 17 amino acids. Germline values: CDR1 SGHRS, CDR2 YFSETQ. The CDR3 here is CASSARGLAGPYNEQFF. Using reference TRBV5-1 and TRBJ2-1 for the parts outside the CDR3, the full variable domain is KAGVTQTPRYLIKTRGQQVTLSCSPISGHRSVSWYQQTPGQGLQFLFEYFSETQRNKGNFPGRFSGRQFSNSRSEMNVSTLELGDSALYLCASSARGLAGPYNEQFFGPGTRLTVL.

The V call is TRBV12-3 or TRBV12-4, the J call TRBJ2-1; TCRdb designates TRBD2, a call that cannot be tested without DNA. This CDR3 is built from 14 residues. The CDR3 is CASTPSGSLNEQFF.

This chain uses TRBV30 with TRBJ1-4; TCRdb returns TRBD1, unconfirmable since there is no DNA. Germline CDR1 reads GTSNPN; CDR2 reads SVGIG (reference sequence). The CDR3 loop spans 16 amino acids. CDR3 in amino acids: CAWSAVPQGLNEKLFF.

The CDR3 reads CASSKRGQGGTEAFF. The V gene is TRBV6-1, the J gene TRBJ1-1; TCRdb gives TRBD1 as the D gene, but with no DNA this cannot be confirmed. Germline CDR1 reads MNHNS; CDR2 reads SASEGT. CDR3 length: 15 residues.

V usage is TRBV18 and J usage is TRBJ2-7. Germline CDR1 KGHSH, CDR2 LQKENI. This CDR3 spans 13 amino acids. CDR3 in amino acids: CASSPPGELEQYF.

CDR3 protein: CASSPAPGLAGGTYEQYF. The chain joins TRBV11-2 to TRBJ2-7; with no DNA, the TCRdb D assignment of TRBD2 cannot be verified. Germline V gives CDR1 SGHAT, CDR2 FQNNGV. The CDR3 runs 18 residues.

The V and J genes are TRBV30 and TRBJ1-2. The CDR3 has 13 residues. CDR1 GTSNPN and CDR2 SVGIG come from the germline V gene (reference sequence). CDR3 loop: CACTEQVNYGYTF.

J is TRBJ2-1 and V is TRBV24-1. The length of the CDR3 is 14 residues. From germline, CDR1 is KGHDR and CDR2 SFDVKD. This CDR3 is CATRGLGELNEQFF.

J is TRBJ2-3 and V is TRBV21-1; TCRdb outputs TRBD2, but without DNA this stays unchecked. TRBV21-1 is an annotated pseudogene. This CDR3 region has 20 residues. This CDR3 reads CASSTLGSNRAGGNTDTQYF.

The rearrangement joins TRBV3-1 to TRBJ2-1; TCRdb lists TRBD2, though no DNA is available to test this call. This CDR3 is 17 amino acids long. CDR1 is LGHDT, CDR2 YNNKEL, per germline (reference sequence). CDR3 protein: CASSQEYSGSRYNEQFF.